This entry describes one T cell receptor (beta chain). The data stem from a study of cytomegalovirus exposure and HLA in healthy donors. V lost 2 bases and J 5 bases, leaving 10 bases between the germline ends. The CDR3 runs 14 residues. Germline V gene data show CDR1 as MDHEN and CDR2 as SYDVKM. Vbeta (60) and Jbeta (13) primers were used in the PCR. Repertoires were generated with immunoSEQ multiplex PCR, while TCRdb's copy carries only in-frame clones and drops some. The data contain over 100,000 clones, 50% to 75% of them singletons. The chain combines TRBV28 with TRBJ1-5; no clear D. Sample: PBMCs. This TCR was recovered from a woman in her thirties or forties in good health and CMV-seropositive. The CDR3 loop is CASSLGPGHQPQHF. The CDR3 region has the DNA TGTGCCAGCAGTTTAGGTCCAGGTCATCAGCCCCAGCATTTT.